This T cell receptor (beta chain) was identified in a study of human T cells and chemical hapten exposure. Study-level information: During the approximately 25-week study period, patients had diphenylcyclopropenone applied to the scalp every week. Once 0.01% DPC had been applied to the upper back by patch test, readings were taken at 6 days. Study-level results: Counts of TCRs above 1 in 1000 frequency stayed unchanged with DPC sensitization. Expanded TCR counts at PT1 went up together with patch test score, a positive correlation.

The CDR3 is 15 amino acids. Unmatched junction bases numbered 4, after V lost 1 base and J lost 3 bases. Looked up from germline, CDR1 is MNHEY and CDR2 is SMNVEV (reference sequence). Time point indicated: pre-sensitization, week 0. Regarding treatment: therapeutic diphenylcyclopropenone sensitization with weekly scalp DPC. TCRdb redid the calling of the RACE reads with MiXCR, one entry per CDR3 protein. The sample includes over 300,000 distinct CDR3 sequences, less than 6.5% of them seen just once. Concerning this clonotype itself: The antigen is undetermined.

V and J are TRBV27 and TRBJ2-7, with 9 positions matching TRBD2. This sequence was found in a woman aged 50 to 60 with alopecia areata. Some clones in this sample may be carry-over from other donors' samples. The material was whole blood, obtained in connection with sensitization to the hapten diphenylcyclopropenone (DPC). CDR3 protein: CASSLFLAGIYEQYF. The CDR3 DNA sequence: TGTGCCAGCAGTTTATTCCTAGCGGGAATCTACGAGCAGTACTTC.